One TCR beta chain is described in this entry. What it recognizes is unknown. Some clones are missing from TCRdb's copy, which holds only in-frame ones; the method was immunoSEQ multiplex PCR. In the table there are about 110,000 clones, less than 95% of which are singletons. The entry originates in a study of T cell responses to AZD1222 COVID-19 vaccine. The study, taken as a whole, reports: A reported finding is that nearly half of spike-specific TCRs target unmutated variant regions. After two AZD1222 doses, spike-specific TCR breadth and depth rose versus day 0. Repertoire samples came only from after the peak T cell response. Donor demographics were predominantly white British with a female majority; clonal diversity may be underestimated.

Germline values: CDR1 SGHVS, CDR2 FNYEAQ. This CDR3 is built from 15 residues. The V end was cut by 4 bases, the J end by 2 bases, with 11 bases between. The V gene is TRBV7-6, the J gene TRBJ1-4, with D possibly being TRBD1 (6 bases). Sequencing used peripheral blood, obtained 28 days after the second AZD1222 dose. This TCR was sampled from an adult who received the AZD1222 COVID-19 vaccine. CDR3 nucleotide sequence: TGTGCCAGCAGCTCCACAGGGACCACTAATGAAAAACTGTTTTTT. It yields the protein CASSSTGTTNEKLFF.